The sequence of this T cell receptor (beta chain) was determined in a study of blood T cell repertoires in COVID-19. At the level of the study: Acute-phase and convalescent COVID-19 samples originated in the United States, Italy and Spain. Nucleic acid was either cDNA or gDNA, and it came from T cells, B-cell-depleted T cells, or PBMCs.

Seattle patient enrollment occurred during active infection, with longitudinal follow-up thereafter. In the authors' methods: Estimates of nucleated cell counts were drawn from the amplification of reference gene primers. The method was immunoSEQ multiplex PCR; TCRdb's version includes in-frame clones alone and lacks a portion of them. The V and J calls and clone size are taken from that table; D and trimming were inferred from the DNA. The sample lists some 80,000 clones; about 89% were seen once. Sample: peripheral blood. The source of this sequence is a man aged 50 to 60 with COVID-19, enrolled during active disease.

This chain's CDR3 is CASSEASPPAGAGELFF. The CDR3 DNA reads TGTGCCAGCAGTGAAGCAAGTCCCCCGGCAGGGGCCGGGGAGCTGTTTTTT. The chain couples TRBV2 to TRBJ2-2, with a possible D match to TRBD1 (6 bases). The V end lost 0 bases, the J end lost 6 bases, and 17 bases lay between the germline ends. CDR1 is SNHLY and CDR2 is FYNNEI in the germline V gene. This CDR3 spans 17 amino acids.